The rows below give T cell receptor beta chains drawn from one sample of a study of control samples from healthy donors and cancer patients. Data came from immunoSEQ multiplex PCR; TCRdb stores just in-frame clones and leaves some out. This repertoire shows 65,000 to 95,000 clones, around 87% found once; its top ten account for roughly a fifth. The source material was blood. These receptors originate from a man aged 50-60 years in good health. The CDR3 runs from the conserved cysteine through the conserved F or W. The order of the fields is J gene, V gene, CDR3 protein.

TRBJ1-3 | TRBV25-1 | CASSEYGYGNTIYF
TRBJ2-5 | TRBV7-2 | CASSLERQETQYF
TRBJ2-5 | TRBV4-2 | CASSQEEGKTQYF
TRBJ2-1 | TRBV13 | CASSLVRGEQFF
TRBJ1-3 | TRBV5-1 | CASSTHRANSGNTIYF
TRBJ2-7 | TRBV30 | CAWGRLAGYEQYF
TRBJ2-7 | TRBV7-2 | CASSLGGQQSYEQYF
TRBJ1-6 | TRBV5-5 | CASSFFLVSRTPLHF
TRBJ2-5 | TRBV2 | CASMSTRGEETQYF
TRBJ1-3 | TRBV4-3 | CASSQDVRSGDPGIDSGNTIYF
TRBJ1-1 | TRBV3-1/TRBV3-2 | CASSLSTTEAFF
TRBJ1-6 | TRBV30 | CAWSRLTGMSPLHF
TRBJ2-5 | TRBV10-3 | CAIGREETQYF
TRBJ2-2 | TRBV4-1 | CASSQGGGLNNTGELFF
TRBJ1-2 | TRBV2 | CASRETVYGYTF
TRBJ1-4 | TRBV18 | CASSLSRAATNEKLFF
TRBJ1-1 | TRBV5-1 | CASSFPAVGGSMNTEAFF